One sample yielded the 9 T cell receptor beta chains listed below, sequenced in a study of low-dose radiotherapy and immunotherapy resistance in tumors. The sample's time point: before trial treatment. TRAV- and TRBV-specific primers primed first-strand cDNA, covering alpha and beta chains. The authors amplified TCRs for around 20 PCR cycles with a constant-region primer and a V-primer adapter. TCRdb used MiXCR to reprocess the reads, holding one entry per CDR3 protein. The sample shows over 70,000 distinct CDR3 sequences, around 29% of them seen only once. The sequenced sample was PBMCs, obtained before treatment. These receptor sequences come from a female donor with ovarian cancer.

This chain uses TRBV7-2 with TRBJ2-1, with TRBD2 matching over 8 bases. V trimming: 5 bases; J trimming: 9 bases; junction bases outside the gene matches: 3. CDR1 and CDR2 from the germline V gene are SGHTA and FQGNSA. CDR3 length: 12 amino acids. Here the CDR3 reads CASSRTSIEQFF. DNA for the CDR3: TGTGCCAGCAGCCGGACTAGCATTGAGCAGTTCTTC.

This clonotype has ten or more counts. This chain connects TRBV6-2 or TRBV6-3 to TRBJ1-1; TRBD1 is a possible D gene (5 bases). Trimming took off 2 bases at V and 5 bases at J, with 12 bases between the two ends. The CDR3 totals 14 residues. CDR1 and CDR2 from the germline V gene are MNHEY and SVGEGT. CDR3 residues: CASSYAGLDTEAFF. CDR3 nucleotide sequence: TGTGCCAGCAGTTACGCAGGGCTCGATACTGAAGCTTTCTTT.

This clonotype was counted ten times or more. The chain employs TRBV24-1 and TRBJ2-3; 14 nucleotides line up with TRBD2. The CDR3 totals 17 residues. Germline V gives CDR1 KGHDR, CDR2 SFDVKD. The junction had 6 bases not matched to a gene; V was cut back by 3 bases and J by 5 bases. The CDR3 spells CATSDTGLAGVVDTQYF. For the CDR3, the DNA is TGTGCCACCAGTGATACGGGACTAGCGGGAGTGGTAGATACGCAGTATTTT.

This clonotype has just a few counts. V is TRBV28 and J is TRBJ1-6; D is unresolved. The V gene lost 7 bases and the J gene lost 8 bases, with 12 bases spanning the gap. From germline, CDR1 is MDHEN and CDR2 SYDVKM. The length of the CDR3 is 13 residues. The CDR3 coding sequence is TGTGCCAGCACCAGTGCGGGTGATTCACCCCTCCACTTT. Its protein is CASTSAGDSPLHF. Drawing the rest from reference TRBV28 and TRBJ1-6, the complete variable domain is DVKVTQSSRYLVKRTGEKVFLECVQDMDHENMFWYRQDPGLGLRLIYFSYDVKMKEKGDIPEGYSVSREKKERFSLILESASTNQTSMYLCASTSAGDSPLHFGNGTRLTVT.

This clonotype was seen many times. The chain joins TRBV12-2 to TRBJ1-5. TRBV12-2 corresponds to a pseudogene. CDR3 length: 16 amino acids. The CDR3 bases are TGTGCAAGTCGCTTAAGTCTCGGCATAGACAATCAGCCCCAGCATTTT. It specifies CASRLSLGIDNQPQHF.

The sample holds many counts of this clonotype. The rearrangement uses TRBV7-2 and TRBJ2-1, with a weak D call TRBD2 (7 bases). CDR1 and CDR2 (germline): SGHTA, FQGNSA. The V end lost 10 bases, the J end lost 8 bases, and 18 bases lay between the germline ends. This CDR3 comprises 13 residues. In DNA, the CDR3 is TGTGCCACCGGGGGGCAGGGGAGCGATGAGCAGTTCTTC. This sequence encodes CATGGQGSDEQFF.

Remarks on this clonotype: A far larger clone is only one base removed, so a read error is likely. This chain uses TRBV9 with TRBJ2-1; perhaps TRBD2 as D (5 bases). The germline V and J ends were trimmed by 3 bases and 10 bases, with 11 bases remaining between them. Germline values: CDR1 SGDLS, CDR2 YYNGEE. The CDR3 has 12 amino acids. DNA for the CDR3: TGTGCCAGCAGCGACCCCCGGAGGGAGCAGTTCTTC. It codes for CASSDPRREQFF.

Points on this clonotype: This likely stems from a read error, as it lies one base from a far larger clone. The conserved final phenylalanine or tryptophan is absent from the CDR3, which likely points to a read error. The CDR3 sequence is CASSFPSVSSGELFL. DNA for the CDR3: TGTGCCAGCAGCTTCCCCAGTGTGAGTTCCGGGGAGCTGTTTCTT. The chain recombines TRBV7-9 with TRBJ2-2; D call uncertain. V gave up 3 bases and J gave up 6 bases, with 14 bases separating them. The CDR3 has 15 residues. Germline V CDR1 and CDR2: SEHNR, FQNEAQ (reference sequence).

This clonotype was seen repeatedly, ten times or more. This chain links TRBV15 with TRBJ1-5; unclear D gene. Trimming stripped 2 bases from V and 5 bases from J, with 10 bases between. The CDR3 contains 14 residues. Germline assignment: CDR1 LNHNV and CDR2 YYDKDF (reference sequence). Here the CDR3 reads CATSRPNVYQPQHF. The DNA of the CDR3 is TGTGCCACCAGCAGACCCAATGTCTATCAGCCCCAGCATTTT.